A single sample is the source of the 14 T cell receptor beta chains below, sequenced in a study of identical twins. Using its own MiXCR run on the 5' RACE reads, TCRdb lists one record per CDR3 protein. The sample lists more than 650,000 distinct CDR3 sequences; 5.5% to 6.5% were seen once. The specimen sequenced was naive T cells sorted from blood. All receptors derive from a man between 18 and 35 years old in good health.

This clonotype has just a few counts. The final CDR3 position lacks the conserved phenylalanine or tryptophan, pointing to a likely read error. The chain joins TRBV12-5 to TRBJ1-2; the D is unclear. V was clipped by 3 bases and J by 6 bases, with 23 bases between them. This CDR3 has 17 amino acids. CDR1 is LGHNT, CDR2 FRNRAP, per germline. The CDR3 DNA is TGTGCTAGTGGTTTCTATCCGGTAGAACAACTAAGCGATGGCTACACCTAC. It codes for CASGFYPVEQLSDGYTY.

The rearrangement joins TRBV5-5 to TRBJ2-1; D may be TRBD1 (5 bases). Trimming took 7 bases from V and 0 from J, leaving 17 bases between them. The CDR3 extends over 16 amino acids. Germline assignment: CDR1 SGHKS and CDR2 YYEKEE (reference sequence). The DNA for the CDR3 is TGTGCCAGCTCAAGGGGTGGTGTGGGCTCCTACAATGAGCAGTTCTTC. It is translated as CASSRGGVGSYNEQFF.

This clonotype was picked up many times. CDR3 amino acids: CASSWTGGNIQYF. The DNA for the CDR3 is TGCGCCAGCAGCTGGACAGGGGGGAACATTCAGTACTTC. The chain is built from TRBV5-1 and TRBJ2-4; 10 bases line up with TRBD1. The trim removed 3 bases at V and 7 bases at J, leaving 1 base unmatched. The CDR3 extends over 13 amino acids. CDR1 SGHRS and CDR2 YFSETQ come from the germline V gene.

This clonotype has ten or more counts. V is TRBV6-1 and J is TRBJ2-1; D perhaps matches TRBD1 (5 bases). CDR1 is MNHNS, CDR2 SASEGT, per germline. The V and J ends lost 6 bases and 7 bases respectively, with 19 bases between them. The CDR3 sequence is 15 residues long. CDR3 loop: CASRPPPRGMNEQFF. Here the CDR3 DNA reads TGTGCCAGCAGACCACCCCCTAGGGGTATGAATGAGCAGTTCTTC.

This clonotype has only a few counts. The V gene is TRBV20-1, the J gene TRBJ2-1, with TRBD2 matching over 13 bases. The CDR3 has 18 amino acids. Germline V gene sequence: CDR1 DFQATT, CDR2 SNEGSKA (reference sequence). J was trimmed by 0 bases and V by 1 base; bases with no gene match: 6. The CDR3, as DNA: TGCAGTGCTAGAGTGCGGACTAGCGGGAGCCCCTCCTACAATGAGCAGTTCTTC. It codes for CSARVRTSGSPSYNEQFF.

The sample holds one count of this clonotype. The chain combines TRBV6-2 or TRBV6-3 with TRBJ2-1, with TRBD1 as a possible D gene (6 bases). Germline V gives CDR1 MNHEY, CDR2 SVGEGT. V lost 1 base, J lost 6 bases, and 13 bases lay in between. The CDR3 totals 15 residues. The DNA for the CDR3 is TGTGCCAGCAGTTACTTTGGTTTGGGGGCCAATGAGCAGTTCTTC. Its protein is CASSYFGLGANEQFF.

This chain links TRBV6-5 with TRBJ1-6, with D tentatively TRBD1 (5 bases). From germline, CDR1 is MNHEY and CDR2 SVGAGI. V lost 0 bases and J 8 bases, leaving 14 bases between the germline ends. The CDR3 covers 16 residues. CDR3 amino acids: CASSYSGQTVYSPLHF. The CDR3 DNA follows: TGTGCCAGCAGTTACTCTGGACAAACTGTATATTCACCCCTCCACTTT.

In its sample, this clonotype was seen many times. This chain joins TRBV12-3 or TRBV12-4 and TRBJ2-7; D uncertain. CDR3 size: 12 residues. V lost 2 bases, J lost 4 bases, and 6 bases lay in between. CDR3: CASSLTKYEQYF. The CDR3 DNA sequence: TGTGCCAGCAGTTTAACGAAGTACGAGCAGTACTTC.

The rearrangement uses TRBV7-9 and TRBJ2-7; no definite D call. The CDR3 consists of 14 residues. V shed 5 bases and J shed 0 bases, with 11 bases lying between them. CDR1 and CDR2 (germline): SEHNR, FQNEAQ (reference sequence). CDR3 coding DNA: TGTGCCAGCAGCCCGCTCCCCAGCTCCTACGAGCAGTACTTC. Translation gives CASSPLPSSYEQYF.

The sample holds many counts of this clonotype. In DNA form, the CDR3 reads TGTGCCAGCAGCTTGTTTTCAGGGGGCGGATTGGACACTGAAGCTTTCTTT. Translated: CASSLFSGGGLDTEAFF. This rearrangement joins TRBV5-5 to TRBJ1-1; 8 positions match TRBD1. V lost 1 base and J lost 3; bases outside the gene matches: 11. CDR1 is SGHKS and CDR2 is YYEKEE in the germline V gene (reference sequence). CDR3 length: 17 residues.

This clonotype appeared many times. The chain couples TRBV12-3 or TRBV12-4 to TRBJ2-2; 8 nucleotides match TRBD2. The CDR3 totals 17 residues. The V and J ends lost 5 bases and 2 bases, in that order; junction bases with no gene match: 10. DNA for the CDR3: TGTGCCAGCAGTCCCCCCCTTAGCGGGGTCAACACCGGGGAGCTGTTTTTT. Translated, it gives CASSPPLSGVNTGELFF.

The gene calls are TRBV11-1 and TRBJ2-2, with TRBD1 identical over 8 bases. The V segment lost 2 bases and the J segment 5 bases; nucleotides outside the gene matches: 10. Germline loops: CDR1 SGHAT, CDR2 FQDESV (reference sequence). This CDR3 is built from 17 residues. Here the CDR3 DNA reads TGTGCCAGCAGCTTACAAGACAGGGGTTACAGTACCGGGGAGCTGTTTTTT. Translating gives CASSLQDRGYSTGELFF.

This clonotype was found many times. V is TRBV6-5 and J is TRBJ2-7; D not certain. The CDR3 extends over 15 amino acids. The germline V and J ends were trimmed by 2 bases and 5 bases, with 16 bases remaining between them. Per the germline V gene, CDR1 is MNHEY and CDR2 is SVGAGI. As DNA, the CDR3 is TGTGCCAGCAGTTACCTTAAAGTAGGGTTCAACGAGCAGTACTTC. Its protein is CASSYLKVGFNEQYF.

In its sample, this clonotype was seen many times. In DNA, the CDR3 is TGTGCCAGCAGTTTTGGCGGGACAACCGGGGAGCTGTTTTTT. Translation: CASSFGGTTGELFF. The chain combines TRBV12-3 or TRBV12-4 with TRBJ2-2, with D perhaps matching TRBD1 or TRBD2 (6 bases each). V shed 3 bases and J shed 5 bases, with 10 bases lying between them. The CDR3 totals 14 residues.